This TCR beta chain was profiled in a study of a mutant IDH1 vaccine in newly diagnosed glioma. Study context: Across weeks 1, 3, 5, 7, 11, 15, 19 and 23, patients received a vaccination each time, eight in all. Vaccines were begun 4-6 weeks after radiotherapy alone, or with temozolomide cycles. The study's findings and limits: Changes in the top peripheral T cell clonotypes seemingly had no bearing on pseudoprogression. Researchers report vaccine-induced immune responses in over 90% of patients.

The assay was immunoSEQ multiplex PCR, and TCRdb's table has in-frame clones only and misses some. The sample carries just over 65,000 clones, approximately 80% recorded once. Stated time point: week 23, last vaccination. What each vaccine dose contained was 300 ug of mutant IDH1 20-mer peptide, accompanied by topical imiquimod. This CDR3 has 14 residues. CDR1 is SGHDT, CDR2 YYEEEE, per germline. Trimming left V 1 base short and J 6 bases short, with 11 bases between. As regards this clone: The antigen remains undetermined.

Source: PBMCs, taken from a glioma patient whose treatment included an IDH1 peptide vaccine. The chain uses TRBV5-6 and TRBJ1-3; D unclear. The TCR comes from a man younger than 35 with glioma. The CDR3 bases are TGTGCCAGCAGCTTGTGGGAGTTTTCAAACACCATATATTTT. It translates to CASSLWEFSNTIYF.